This T cell receptor beta chain is drawn from a study of blood T cell repertoires in COVID-19 (dated by TCRdb to the early 2020s). About the investigation overall: The collaborator samples originated in the United States, Italy and Spain and spanned the acute and convalescent phases of COVID-19. The prospective study material was composed of cDNA or gDNA derived from T cells, B-cell-depleted T cells, or PBMCs. Deeply sampled blood TCRbeta repertoires from subjects exposed to, actively infected with, or recovered from COVID-19 were included in the dataset. The repertoires were made available in a free public database intended to serve as a resource for research on the immune response to SARS-CoV-2. The samples were drawn from the first 160 participants of the ongoing ImmuneRACE study and from 1,254 subjects provided by 6 global collaborators. Nearly every sample came with metadata listing a de-identified subject ID, COVID-19 status, age in years and sex. HLA class I and class II types, where available, came from metadata supplied by the sample provider rather than from assay-based typing. Results and caveats for the whole study, not just this receptor: The amount of clinical and demographic metadata varied by source and participant and was provided uncurated.

The collaborating institutions used their own protocols to collect whole blood in K2EDTA tubes. Collaborator samples were shipped for TCRbeta analysis as frozen whole blood, isolated PBMCs, or DNA extracted from either sample type. Reading from cysteine to phenylalanine, the CDR3 counts 14 amino acids. Just CDR3 DNA is preserved here, 42 bases in frame from base 1. The germline V gene (reference sequence) yields GTSNPN for CDR1 and SVGIG for CDR2. V loses 2 bases at its end and J loses 3 bases; junction bases beyond the gene matches: 4. TCRbeta CDR3 regions were amplified from genomic DNA by means of the immunoSEQ Assay, a bias-controlled multiplex PCR. The paper's data handling went like this. The number of nucleated cells in each sample was estimated by amplification of reference gene primers within the assay. To quantify the absolute abundance of each unique TCRbeta CDR3 rearrangement, sequence reads were collapsed and filtered. For each sample, productive Simpson clonality was calculated as the square root of Simpson's diversity index across productive rearrangements. Drawn from immuneACCESS, this table holds only the in-frame rearrangements with V and J called that TCRdb kept. Clones are partly lost; checked studies trace under half to an unresolved V gene and leave the rest unexplained. The V and J calls and the clone size are those of that table, but D and trimming were determined from the DNA. This sample comprises about 180,000 clones, approximately 86% of them detected only once. The ten largest account for 1.6% of the sample.

For this clone: Its antigen is not yet known. Per-base quality was not reported, and no clone a single base away is much larger than it.

The specimen was peripheral blood. Recombination connected TRBV30 to TRBJ2-5; 9 bases in the junction line up with TRBD1. The receptor was derived from a woman between 45 and 60 years old with acute or convalescent COVID-19. The nucleotides read TGTGCCTGGAGTTCGGGACAGGGAGAAGAGACCCAGTACTTC. Translated, it gives CAWSSGQGEETQYF.